A single sample is the source of the 28 T cell receptor beta chains below, sequenced in a study of blood T cell repertoires in COVID-19. TCRdb's table, derived via immunoSEQ multiplex PCR, lists solely in-frame clones and lacks some. The sample has under 300,000 clones, around nine tenths seen once. What was sequenced was peripheral blood. The receptors derive from a woman aged 40 to 49 who had recovered from COVID-19.

As DNA, the CDR3 is TGTGCCAGCAGCTTATCAGGGTGGGAGACCCAGTACTTC. It yields the protein CASSLSGWETQYF. The chain joins TRBV7-2 to TRBJ2-5, with D perhaps TRBD1 (5 bases). V was clipped by 2 bases and J by 5 bases, with 9 bases between them. This CDR3 has 13 amino acids. Germline V gene data show CDR1 as SGHTA and CDR2 as FQGNSA.

The rearrangement uses TRBV7-9 and TRBJ2-5; maybe TRBD1 (6 bases). The germline V gene encodes CDR1 SEHNR and CDR2 FQNEAQ (reference sequence). CDR3 length: 13 residues. The V end lost 5 bases, the J end lost 5 bases, and 12 bases lay between the germline ends. CDR3 nucleotide sequence: TGTGCCAGCAGCCCAAGGACAGAGGAGACCCAGTACTTC. Protein sequence: CASSPRTEETQYF.

This chain joins TRBV3-1 (or the pseudogene TRBV3-2) and TRBJ1-4, with TRBD1 identical over 8 bases. The CDR3 is 15 amino acids. Per the germline V gene, CDR1 is LGHDT and CDR2 is YNNKEL (reference sequence). V shed 3 bases, J shed 0 bases, and the junction held 0 bases outside the gene matches. CDR3 in DNA: TGTGCCAGCAGCCAGACAGGGGCAACTAATGAAAAACTGTTTTTT. It is translated as CASSQTGATNEKLFF.

This clone is a singleton in its sample. The same CDR3 also results from other DNA sequences found in this sample. The chain recombines TRBV30 with TRBJ2-7, with D possibly TRBD2 on 5 matching bases. The germline CDR1 and CDR2 sequences are GTSNPN and SVGIG (reference sequence). The CDR3 has 13 amino acids. V gave up 0 bases and J gave up 6 bases, with 12 bases separating them. As DNA, the CDR3 is TGTGCCTGGAGTGTACGAGGGTCGGGCGAGCAGTACTTC. As protein: CAWSVRGSGEQYF. The whole variable domain, remainder taken from reference TRBV30 and TRBJ2-7, is SQTIHQWPATLVQPVGSPLSLECTVEGTSNPNLYWYRQAAGRGLQLLFYSVGIGQISSEVPQNLSASRPQDRQFILSSKKLLLSDSGFYLCAWSVRGSGEQYFGPGTRLTVT.

For the CDR3, the DNA is TGTGCCTGGAAATGGACAGGTGGAAACACCATATATTTT. Protein product: CAWKWTGGNTIYF. The chain joins TRBV30 to TRBJ1-3, with 7 bases matching TRBD1. The trim removed 4 bases at V and 3 bases at J, leaving 3 bases unmatched. The CDR3 runs 13 residues. Per the germline V gene, CDR1 is GTSNPN and CDR2 is SVGIG (reference sequence).

The chain employs TRBV6-1 and TRBJ2-1, with unresolved D. This CDR3 has 15 amino acids. Germline CDR1 and CDR2: MNHNS and SASEGT. Trimming left V 2 bases short and J 7 bases short, with 15 bases between. The CDR3 region is CASSEPRPAENEQFF. The CDR3 region has the DNA TGTGCCAGCAGTGAACCGAGACCTGCGGAGAATGAGCAGTTCTTC.

The chain combines TRBV11-3 with TRBJ1-4; 9 nucleotides align to TRBD1. The CDR3 has 15 residues. J was trimmed by 7 bases and V by 6 bases; bases with no gene match: 9. Germline V lookup: CDR1 SGHNT, CDR2 YENEEA. CDR3 bases: TGTGCCAGCAGTCCAGGGACAGGGCGTTTTGAAAAACTGTTTTTT. It yields the protein CASSPGTGRFEKLFF. The full variable domain, rest sourced from reference TRBV11-3 and TRBJ1-4, is EAGVVQSPRYKIIEKKQPVAFWCNPISGHNTLYWYLQNLGQGPELLIRYENEEAVDDSQLPKDRFSAERLKGVDSTLKIQPAELGDSAVYLCASSPGTGRFEKLFFGSGTQLSVL.

The rearrangement uses TRBV6-1 and TRBJ1-5, with unresolved D. The CDR3 sequence is 16 residues long. Germline V gene sequence: CDR1 MNHNS, CDR2 SASEGT. V dropped 3 bases and J dropped 0 bases, with 12 bases sitting between them. The CDR3 DNA is TGTGCCAGCAGTGACCCCGGGAGCTATAGCAATCAGCCCCAGCATTTT. Its translation is CASSDPGSYSNQPQHF.

The V call is TRBV19, the J call TRBJ2-7; 8 bases are a match to TRBD1. The V and J ends lost 4 bases and 7 bases, in that order; junction bases with no gene match: 6. Looked up from germline, CDR1 is LNHDA and CDR2 is SQIVND (reference sequence). The CDR3 extends over 13 amino acids. The CDR3 region has the DNA TGTGCCAGTAGTACCGTCAGGGGGCTAGAGCAGTACTTC. It is translated as CASSTVRGLEQYF.

This clone has only a few counts. The gene calls are TRBV7-9 and TRBJ2-7; perhaps TRBD1 as D (5 bases). The CDR3 extends over 16 amino acids. Germline lookup yields CDR1 SEHNR and CDR2 FQNEAQ (reference sequence). Trimming removed 1 base at V and 0 bases at J, with 13 bases between. The DNA of the CDR3 is TGTGCCAGCAGCTTAGGGGGCCTGTCCCCCTCCTACGAGCAGTACTTC. This sequence encodes CASSLGGLSPSYEQYF.

DNA of the CDR3: TGCAGTGCTAGTCGGTCTAGCGGGAACACAGATACGCAGTATTTT. Translation: CSASRSSGNTDTQYF. The J gene is TRBJ2-3, the V gene TRBV20-1, with 9 bases that match TRBD2. The CDR3 contains 15 residues. J was trimmed by 2 bases and V by 3 bases; bases with no gene match: 6. The V gene's germline CDR1 is DFQATT and CDR2 SNEGSKA (reference sequence).

The rearrangement links TRBV24-1 to TRBJ2-3, with D perhaps matching TRBD1 (5 bases). CDR1 and CDR2 (germline): KGHDR, SFDVKD. This CDR3 has 14 residues. The V and J ends lost 4 bases and 0 bases respectively, with 7 bases between them. CDR3 sequence reads: CATSDRASTDTQYF. The CDR3 bases are TGTGCCACCAGTGACAGGGCGAGCACAGATACGCAGTATTTT.

The V gene is TRBV15, the J gene TRBJ2-7, with TRBD1 identical over 7 bases. Germline assignment: CDR1 LNHNV and CDR2 YYDKDF (reference sequence). With 4 bases clipped from V and 3 bases from J, the junction kept 6 bases outside the gene matches. This CDR3 comprises 14 residues. The CDR3 bases are TGTGCCACCAGCACAGGGGGTATCGGCTACGAGCAGTACTTC. This gives the protein CATSTGGIGYEQYF.

This chain links TRBV14 with TRBJ1-2, with D unresolved. Trimming pared 2 bases from V and 1 base from J, leaving 5 bases between. The CDR3 sequence is 13 residues long. Germline V gives CDR1 SGHDN, CDR2 FVKESK. CDR3 region: CASSQNLNYGYTF. The CDR3 nucleotides read TGTGCCAGCAGCCAAAATCTTAACTATGGCTACACCTTC.

The V call is TRBV7-2, the J call TRBJ2-1; 7 nucleotides line up with TRBD2. Germline CDR1 and CDR2: SGHTA and FQGNSA. This CDR3 is built from 14 residues. The trim removed 1 base at V and 8 bases at J, leaving 5 bases unmatched. CDR3 sequence: CASSLGGSVYEQFF. In DNA, the CDR3 is TGTGCCAGCAGCTTAGGCGGGAGCGTTTATGAGCAGTTCTTC.

The rearrangement links TRBV5-1 to TRBJ2-7, with a tentative D call TRBD1 (5 bases). Germline V gives CDR1 SGHRS, CDR2 YFSETQ. V shed 4 bases and J shed 5 bases, with 10 bases lying between them. The CDR3 spans 12 residues. CDR3 nucleotides: TGCGCCAGCAGCGTCCAGGGCGACGAGCAGTACTTC. This sequence encodes CASSVQGDEQYF.

This clone was recorded only once. This chain joins TRBV7-2 and TRBJ1-1; D unresolved. This CDR3 contains 14 residues. V was trimmed by 1 base and J by 6 bases, leaving 12 bases between them. CDR1 SGHTA and CDR2 FQGNSA come from the germline V gene. The chain's CDR3 is CASSLVSLVAEAFF. As DNA, the CDR3 is TGTGCCAGCAGCTTAGTTTCACTTGTCGCTGAAGCTTTCTTT.

This clone was found a few times. The chain combines TRBV27 with TRBJ1-5; possibly TRBD1 for D (6 bases). This CDR3 is built from 16 residues. V lost 5 bases and J 0 bases, leaving 14 bases between the germline ends. Germline V gene data show CDR1 as MNHEY and CDR2 as SMNVEV (reference sequence). The CDR3 nucleotides are TGTGCCAGCAGTCCAGGGACACCTTATAGCAATCAGCCCCAGCATTTT. This encodes CASSPGTPYSNQPQHF.

The chain is built from TRBV4-2 and TRBJ2-2, with 9 bases that match TRBD2. The CDR3 consists of 16 residues. Looked up from germline, CDR1 is LGHNA and CDR2 is YNFKEQ. Losses at the gene ends were 1 base for V and 1 base for J; bases not matched to a gene: 1. CDR3 coding DNA: TGTGCCAGCAGCCAAGGGACTAGCGTGAACACCGGGGAGCTGTTTTTT. Translated, it gives CASSQGTSVNTGELFF.

The chain uses TRBV29-1 and TRBJ2-5, with 13 bases fitting TRBD2. Germline V gives CDR1 SQVTM, CDR2 ANQGSEA. The CDR3 has 14 amino acids. Germline trimming cut 6 bases from V and 5 bases from J; bases unmatched to any gene: 6. For the CDR3, the DNA is TGCAGCGTCGGACTAGCGGGAGCTACCGAGACCCAGTACTTC. Translated, it gives CSVGLAGATETQYF.

This chain links TRBV3-1 (or the pseudogene TRBV3-2) with TRBJ1-1; D ambiguous. Germline V gives CDR1 LGHDT, CDR2 YNNKEL (reference sequence). This CDR3 region has 14 residues. V was trimmed by 2 bases and J by 1 base, leaving 8 bases between them. Here the CDR3 reads CASSQIGGNTEAFF. The CDR3, as DNA: TGTGCCAGCAGCCAAATCGGAGGGAACACTGAAGCTTTCTTT.

This chain links TRBV30 with TRBJ2-1; D possibly corresponds to TRBD1 (7 bases). The V gene's germline CDR1 is GTSNPN and CDR2 SVGIG (reference sequence). The CDR3 loop spans 16 amino acids. Trimming took off 3 bases at V and 9 bases at J, with 24 bases between the two ends. CDR3 in DNA: TGTGCCTGGAGCCCCCGGGGGACAGTAAGGGGGATTGAGCAGTTCTTC. Translation gives CAWSPRGTVRGIEQFF.

In this sample, this clone turned up once. J is TRBJ1-3 and V is TRBV18; tentatively, D is TRBD1 (5 bases). Germline V CDR1 and CDR2: KGHSH, LQKENI. The CDR3 contains 14 residues. The ends were cut back, 2 bases at V and 0 bases at J, with 5 bases in the middle. As DNA, the CDR3 is TGTGCCAGCTCACCAGACAGCTCTGGAAACACCATATATTTT. It codes for CASSPDSSGNTIYF. The full variable domain, with the rest looked up from reference TRBV18 and TRBJ1-3, is NAGVMQNPRHLVRRRGQEARLRCSPMKGHSHVYWYRQLPEEGLKFMVYLQKENIIDESGMPKERFSAEFPKEGPSILRIQQVVRGDSAAYFCASSPDSSGNTIYFGEGSWLTVV.

The chain carries TRBV27 and TRBJ1-4; 10 bases align to TRBD1. Trimming cost V 5 bases and J 7 bases; bases outside gene matches: 10. CDR1 is MNHEY, CDR2 SMNVEV, per germline (reference sequence). CDR3 length equals 16 residues. The DNA for the CDR3 is TGTGCCAGCAGTCCACAAACCGGGACAGGGGTTGAAAAACTGTTTTTT. This encodes CASSPQTGTGVEKLFF. The full variable domain, in which reference TRBV27 and TRBJ1-4 provide the parts outside the CDR3, is EAQVTQNPRYLITVTGKKLTVTCSQNMNHEYMSWYRQDPGLGLRQIYYSMNVEVTDKGDVPEGYKVSRKEKRNFPLILESPSPNQTSLYFCASSPQTGTGVEKLFFGSGTQLSVL.

The CDR3 region has the DNA TGCGCCAGCAGCTTGGCAGCTCAGCCAGGGACAGATACGCAGTATTTT. As protein: CASSLAAQPGTDTQYF. The chain uses TRBV5-1 and TRBJ2-3, with D perhaps TRBD1 (5 bases). This CDR3 has 16 residues. The germline V gene has CDR1 SGHRS and CDR2 YFSETQ. Trimming took 0 bases from V and 3 from J, leaving 14 bases between them. The variable domain in full, with the rest retrieved from reference TRBV5-1 and TRBJ2-3, is KAGVTQTPRYLIKTRGQQVTLSCSPISGHRSVSWYQQTPGQGLQFLFEYFSETQRNKGNFPGRFSGRQFSNSRSEMNVSTLELGDSALYLCASSLAAQPGTDTQYFGPGTRLTVL.

The table lists this clone with a few counts. The rearrangement joins TRBV5-6 to TRBJ1-1; D is uncertain. Germline assignment: CDR1 SGHDT and CDR2 YYEEEE. The CDR3 is made up of 15 amino acids. Trimming left V 4 bases short and J 3 bases short, with 16 bases between. DNA for the CDR3: TGTGCCAGCAGCGTCAGAATGGTCAAAGACACTGAAGCTTTCTTT. This gives the protein CASSVRMVKDTEAFF.

The rearrangement uses TRBV6-1 and TRBJ2-7; tentative D call: TRBD1 (6 bases). V lost 2 bases and J 7 bases, leaving 12 bases between the germline ends. The V gene's germline CDR1 is MNHNS and CDR2 SASEGT. CDR3 length: 13 residues. CDR3 protein: CASSERGNREQYF. The CDR3 DNA is TGTGCCAGCAGTGAAAGGGGGAATCGAGAGCAGTACTTC.

The chain recombines TRBV23-1 with TRBJ1-1; D gene uncertain. TRBV23-1 is labeled an ORF, and its function is uncertain. The CDR3 covers 15 residues. Trimming removed 2 bases at V and 0 bases at J, with 10 bases between. The CDR3 coding sequence is TGCGCCAGCAGTCAAGTGGCGGCCATGAACACTGAAGCTTTCTTT. This encodes CASSQVAAMNTEAFF.